This TCR beta chain derives from a study of blood T cell repertoires in COVID-19. The method was immunoSEQ multiplex PCR; TCRdb's version includes in-frame clones alone and lacks a portion of them. The sample lists about 120,000 clones, over 75% occurring once. The trim removed 0 bases at V and 5 bases at J, leaving 0 bases unmatched. Germline V gene lookup returns CDR1 SGDLS and CDR2 YYNGEE. CDR3 size: 14 residues. The sequence was collected from a man older than 75 with acute or convalescent COVID-19. The chain combines TRBV9 with TRBJ1-4; 8 positions match TRBD1. Sequencing input: peripheral blood. Here the CDR3 reads CASSVGTGNEKLFF. The CDR3 DNA is TGTGCCAGCAGCGTAGGGACAGGGAATGAAAAACTGTTTTTT.